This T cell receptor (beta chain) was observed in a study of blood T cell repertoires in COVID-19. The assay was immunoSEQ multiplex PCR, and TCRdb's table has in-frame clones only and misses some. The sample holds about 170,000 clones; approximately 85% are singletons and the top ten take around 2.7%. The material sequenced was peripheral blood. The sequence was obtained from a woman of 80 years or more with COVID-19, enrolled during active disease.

CDR3 sequence reads: CASSSGQGLGYEQYF. The CDR3 DNA reads as TGTGCCAGCAGCTCGGGACAGGGCCTTGGCTACGAGCAGTACTTC. This chain connects TRBV7-3 to TRBJ2-7; 9 nucleotides match TRBD1. This CDR3 is built from 15 residues. Germline-derived CDR1 and CDR2 are SGHTA and FQGTGA. V lost 4 bases and J lost 3; bases outside the gene matches: 7. Drawing the rest from reference TRBV7-3 and TRBJ2-7, the complete variable domain is GAGVSQTPSNKVTEKGKYVELRCDPISGHTALYWYRQSLGQGPEFLIYFQGTGAADDSGLPNDRFFAVRPEGSVSTLKIQRTERGDSAVYLCASSSGQGLGYEQYFGPGTRLTVT.